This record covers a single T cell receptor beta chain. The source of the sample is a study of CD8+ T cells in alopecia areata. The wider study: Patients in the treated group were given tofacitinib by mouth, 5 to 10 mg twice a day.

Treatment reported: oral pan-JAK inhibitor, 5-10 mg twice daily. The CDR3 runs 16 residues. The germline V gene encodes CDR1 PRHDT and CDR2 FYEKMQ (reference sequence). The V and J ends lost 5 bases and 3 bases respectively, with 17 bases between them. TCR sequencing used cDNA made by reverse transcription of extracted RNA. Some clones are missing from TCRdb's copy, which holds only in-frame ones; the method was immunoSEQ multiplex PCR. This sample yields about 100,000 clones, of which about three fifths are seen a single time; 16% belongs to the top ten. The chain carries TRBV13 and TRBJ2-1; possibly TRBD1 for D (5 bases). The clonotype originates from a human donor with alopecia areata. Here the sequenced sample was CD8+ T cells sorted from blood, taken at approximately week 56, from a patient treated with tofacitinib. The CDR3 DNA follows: TGTGCCAGCAGCACCGAGCAGGGTAACAACTACAATGAGCAGTTCTTC. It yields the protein CASSTEQGNNYNEQFF.